The 20 T cell receptor beta chains presented below share a single source sample, sequenced in a study of CD8 T cells in Susac syndrome. Reverse transcription used about 0.5 to 1 ug RNA and random hexamers. MiXCR, run by TCRdb on the immunoSEQ multiplex PCR reads, gives a single entry per CDR3 protein. Counted here are under 90,000 distinct CDR3 sequences, 85% to 95% occurring once; the ten biggest clones make up approximately 0.52%. Sequencing used CD4+ T cells from PBMCs. The receptor source for this set is a human donor with Susac syndrome.

Here the CDR3 DNA reads TGTGCCAGCAGCCGGGACAGGTCGCGCACAGATACGCAGTATTTT. This gives the protein CASSRDRSRTDTQYF. The chain carries TRBV5-4 and TRBJ2-3, with 8 bases lining up with TRBD1. The CDR3 is 15 amino acids. V lost 4 bases and J lost 1; bases outside the gene matches: 5. CDR1 is SGHNT, CDR2 YYREEE, per germline (reference sequence).

V is TRBV7-9 and J is TRBJ2-5, with TRBD2 matching 10 bases. J lost 5 bases, V lost 5 bases, and 14 bases had no gene match. CDR1 is SEHNR and CDR2 is FQNEAQ in the germline V gene (reference sequence). CDR3 length: 17 residues. DNA for the CDR3: TGTGCCAGCAGCCTCATGATGGTAGCGGGAGGTCAGGAGACCCAGTACTTC. It yields the protein CASSLMMVAGGQETQYF.

The chain combines TRBV5-6 with TRBJ2-5; a weak D match, TRBD2 (5 bases). Trimming removed 4 bases from V and 7 bases from J, with 20 bases in between. Germline loops: CDR1 SGHDT, CDR2 YYEEEE. This CDR3 spans 15 amino acids. CDR3 sequence: CASSGAAGKSGTQYF. The CDR3, as DNA: TGTGCCAGCAGCGGAGCCGCCGGGAAAAGCGGGACCCAGTACTTC.

This sequence joins TRBV19 and TRBJ1-4, with D perhaps matching TRBD1 (6 bases). V dropped 5 bases and J dropped 7 bases, with 17 bases sitting between them. Germline lookup yields CDR1 LNHDA and CDR2 SQIVND (reference sequence). The CDR3 sequence is 15 residues long. CDR3 nucleotide sequence: TGTGCCAGTAGTTCCCAACAGGGCACGGCTGAAAAACTGTTTTTT. As protein: CASSSQQGTAEKLFF.

V is TRBV7-2 and J is TRBJ2-2; no reliable D call. In germline, CDR1 is SGHTA, CDR2 FQGNSA. The CDR3 is made up of 15 amino acids. V lost 2 bases to trimming and J lost 3 bases, with 10 bases between them. CDR3 bases: TGTGCCAGCAGCTTACAGAATCGTTACACCGGGGAGCTGTTTTTT. Translating it yields CASSLQNRYTGELFF.

The chain is built from TRBV20-1 and TRBJ2-4, with D maybe TRBD2 (7 bases). The V and J ends lost 6 bases and 0 bases respectively, with 15 bases between them. The CDR3 is 15 residues long. The germline V gene has CDR1 DFQATT and CDR2 SNEGSKA (reference sequence). The CDR3 region is CSAPRGAVAKNIQYF. CDR3 bases: TGCAGTGCCCCCCGGGGGGCAGTAGCCAAAAACATTCAGTACTTC.

The rearrangement uses TRBV5-1 and TRBJ2-7; tentatively, D is TRBD2 (5 bases). With 4 bases removed from V and 0 bases from J, the gap between germline ends came to 20 bases. Germline CDR1 SGHRS, CDR2 YFSETQ. This CDR3 region has 17 residues. For the CDR3, the DNA is TGCGCCAGCAGCGGGGTCCGGGGTCGGGTAAGCTCCTACGAGCAGTACTTC. Translating it yields CASSGVRGRVSSYEQYF.

This clonotype was detected only a few times. The chain carries TRBV5-1 and TRBJ2-5; perhaps D is TRBD1 or TRBD2 (6 bases each). This CDR3 has 15 amino acids. The germline CDR1 and CDR2 sequences are SGHRS and YFSETQ. V was clipped by 0 bases and J by 5 bases, with 14 bases between them. CDR3 residues: CASSLANREEETQYF. CDR3 nucleotide sequence: TGCGCCAGCAGCTTGGCTAACAGGGAGGAGGAGACCCAGTACTTC.

This clonotype was observed a handful of times. The chain uses TRBV5-1 and TRBJ1-1; the D gene is possibly TRBD1 (6 bases). The CDR3 length is 14 residues. The V gene lost 4 bases and the J gene lost 0 bases, with 10 bases spanning the gap. Germline V CDR1 and CDR2: SGHRS, YFSETQ. The CDR3 spells CASSADRVNTEAFF. The CDR3 bases are TGCGCCAGCAGCGCGGACAGAGTGAACACTGAAGCTTTCTTT.

This chain connects TRBV5-6 to TRBJ1-2; 7 bases line up with TRBD1. The CDR3 consists of 15 residues. V lost 1 base, J lost 4 bases, and 7 bases stayed unmatched. From germline, CDR1 is SGHDT and CDR2 YYEEEE. CDR3 DNA sequence: TGTGCCAGCAGCTTGAGGACAGGCCCTAGCTATGGCTACACCTTC. Its translation: CASSLRTGPSYGYTF.

The rearrangement links TRBV20-1 to TRBJ2-3, with a weak D call TRBD2 (6 bases). Germline CDR1 is DFQATT and CDR2 is SNEGSKA (reference sequence). The V and J ends lost 4 bases and 6 bases respectively, with 14 bases between them. This CDR3 spans 13 amino acids. CDR3 amino acids: CSATERVPDTQYF. CDR3 coding DNA: TGCAGTGCTACCGAGCGGGTCCCCGATACGCAGTATTTT.

This clonotype was observed a single time. The rearrangement links TRBV20-1 to TRBJ1-1; a possible D gene is TRBD1 (6 bases). The CDR3 runs to 15 residues. V was pared by 5 bases and J by 4 bases, with 20 bases between. Germline loops: CDR1 DFQATT, CDR2 SNEGSKA (reference sequence). CDR3 nucleotide sequence: TGCAGTGCTCCCGGCCGGCAGGGGAGGGTCACTGAAGCTTTCTTT. Translation: CSAPGRQGRVTEAFF.

CDR3 loop: CASRPMTGRAEKLFF. The CDR3 region has the DNA TGTGCCAGCAGGCCCATGACAGGGCGGGCTGAAAAACTGTTTTTT. The chain combines TRBV6-1 with TRBJ1-4, with TRBD1 matching over 7 bases. The V gene end was trimmed by 6 bases and the J gene end by 7 bases; junction bases not matched to a gene: 11. This CDR3 comprises 15 residues. CDR1 MNHNS and CDR2 SASEGT come from the germline V gene.

V and J are TRBV7-2 and TRBJ2-2; 10 positions agree with TRBD2. In germline, CDR1 is SGHTA, CDR2 FQGNSA. The trim removed 0 bases at V and 0 bases at J, leaving 1 base unmatched. The length of the CDR3 is 17 residues. CDR3 DNA: TGTGCCAGCAGCTTAGCCGGACTAGCGGCGAACACCGGGGAGCTGTTTTTT. Protein product: CASSLAGLAANTGELFF.

The V and J genes are TRBV2 and TRBJ1-3, with D hard to call. Germline V gene data show CDR1 as SNHLY and CDR2 as FYNNEI. Trimming took off 4 bases at V and 9 bases at J, with 13 bases between the two ends. The CDR3 runs 13 residues. The CDR3 here is CASSAGSIGTIYF. The CDR3 DNA follows: TGTGCCAGCAGTGCGGGTTCAATCGGCACCATATATTTT.

The rearrangement joins TRBV28 to TRBJ2-2; tentative D call: TRBD1 (6 bases). CDR1 MDHEN and CDR2 SYDVKM come from the germline V gene. CDR3 length: 15 residues. Trimming removed 3 bases at V and 4 bases at J, with 12 bases between. CDR3 coding DNA: TGTGCCAGCAGTTTTTTCGGACAGACCACCGGGGAGCTGTTTTTT. Translating it yields CASSFFGQTTGELFF.

This chain joins TRBV13 and TRBJ2-7, with 11 nucleotides matching TRBD1. CDR1 is PRHDT, CDR2 FYEKMQ, per germline (reference sequence). This CDR3 comprises 14 residues. The J segment lost 5 bases and the V segment lost 4 bases, leaving 4 bases of the junction unmatched. This chain's CDR3 is CASSSGQGDHEQYF. The CDR3 bases are TGTGCCAGCAGCTCGGGACAGGGGGACCACGAGCAGTACTTC. The whole variable domain, filled in from reference TRBV13 and TRBJ2-7, reads AAGVIQSPRHLIKEKRETATLKCYPIPRHDTVYWYQQGPGQDPQFLISFYEKMQSDKGSIPDRFSAQQFSDYHSELNMSSLELGDSALYFCASSSGQGDHEQYFGPGTRLTVT.

The rearrangement links TRBV5-1 to TRBJ2-2, with 9 bases that match TRBD2. The CDR3 contains 15 residues. Germline loops: CDR1 SGHRS, CDR2 YFSETQ. Germline trimming cut 3 bases from V and 1 base from J; bases unmatched to any gene: 1. CDR3 sequence: CASSYSGGNTGELFF. CDR3 DNA sequence: TGCGCCAGCAGCTATAGCGGGGGGAACACCGGGGAGCTGTTTTTT.

The chain recombines TRBV3-1 with TRBJ1-1; the match to TRBD1 covers 8 bases. The ends lost 4 bases at V and 5 bases at J; junction bases unmatched: 9. Germline lookup yields CDR1 LGHDT and CDR2 YNNKEL (reference sequence). CDR3 length equals 15 residues. DNA for the CDR3: TGTGCCAGCAGCCGACCCGGACAGGGTAGAACTGAAGCTTTCTTT. Its protein is CASSRPGQGRTEAFF.

V is TRBV28 and J is TRBJ1-1, with a tentative D call TRBD1 (6 bases). The germline gives CDR1 MDHEN, CDR2 SYDVKM. V gave up 5 bases and J gave up 11 bases, with 15 bases separating them. The CDR3 length is 12 residues. CDR3: CASSTQGREAFF. DNA of the CDR3: TGTGCCAGCAGTACCCAGGGGCGGGAGGCTTTCTTT.